This T cell receptor (beta chain) emerged from a study of blood T cell repertoires in COVID-19. Study-level background: Acute and convalescent COVID-19 samples came from the United States, Italy and Spain. T cells, B-cell-depleted T cells, or PBMCs supplied cDNA or gDNA.

A remark on this clone: Other DNA sequences within the sample encode an identical CDR3.

Under the authors' procedure: Amplification of reference gene primers was used by the study to estimate nucleated cell counts. Libraries were prepared by immunoSEQ multiplex PCR; TCRdb keeps only in-frame clonotypes and omits some of them. V, J and clone size derive from that table, while D and trimming were established from the DNA sequence. The repertoire includes under 70,000 clones, roughly 84% of them detected once, and roughly a tenth sits in the top ten. This sequence was found in a woman under 30 with acute or convalescent COVID-19. Sequenced sample: peripheral blood.

This CDR3 reads CASSLGQGGNEQFF. In DNA, the CDR3 is TGTGCCAGCAGTCTCGGACAGGGTGGAAATGAGCAGTTCTTC. This rearrangement joins TRBV27 to TRBJ2-1; 8 bases match TRBD1. The germline V gene encodes CDR1 MNHEY and CDR2 SMNVEV (reference sequence). V lost 5 bases, J lost 7 bases, and 7 bases stayed unmatched. The CDR3 runs 14 residues.